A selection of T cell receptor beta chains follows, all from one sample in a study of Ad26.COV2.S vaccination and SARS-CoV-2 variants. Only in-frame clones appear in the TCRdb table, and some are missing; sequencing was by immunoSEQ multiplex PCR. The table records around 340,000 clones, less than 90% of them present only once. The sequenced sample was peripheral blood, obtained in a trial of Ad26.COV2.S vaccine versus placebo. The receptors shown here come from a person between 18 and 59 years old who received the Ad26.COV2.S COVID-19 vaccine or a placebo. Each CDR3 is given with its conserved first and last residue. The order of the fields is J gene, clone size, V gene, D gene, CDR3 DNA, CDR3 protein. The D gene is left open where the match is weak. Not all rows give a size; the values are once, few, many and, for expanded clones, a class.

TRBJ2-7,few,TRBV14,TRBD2,TGTGCCAGCAGCCAAGATCGGGGGAGGGCCGGCGAGCAGTACTTC,CASSQDRGRAGEQYF
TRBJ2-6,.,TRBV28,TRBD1,TGTGCCAGCAGTTTGACAGGGTTGAGCACCTCTGGGGCCAACGTCCTGACTTTC,CASSLTGLSTSGANVLTF
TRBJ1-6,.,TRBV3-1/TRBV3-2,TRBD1,TGTGCCAGCAGCCCAAGCGGGGACAGATGGTCACCCCTCCACTTT,CASSPSGDRWSPLHF
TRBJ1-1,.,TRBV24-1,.,TGTGCCACCAGTGATGGGCGGTTTGAAGCTTTCTTT,CATSDGRFEAFF
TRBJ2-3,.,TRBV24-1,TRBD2,TGTGCCACCAGCTCGATGGGACTAGGCGGGGAAGATACGCAGTATTTT,CATSSMGLGGEDTQYF
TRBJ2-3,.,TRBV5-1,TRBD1,TGCGCCAGCTGCCGCGTCGGGACAGGGGACCAACGGTCCTTCACAGATACGCAGTATTTT,CASCRVGTGDQRSFTDTQYF
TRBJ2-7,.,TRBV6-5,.,TGTGCCAGCAGTTCCTCTACCACTCGACGGTACTTC,CASSSSTTRRYF
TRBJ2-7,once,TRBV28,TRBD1,TGTGCCAGCAGTGCCCGGGACAGGGAACGCGGGCAGTACTTC,CASSARDRERGQYF
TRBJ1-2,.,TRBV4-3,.,TGCGCCAGCAGCCAAGAGACAGGAACGAAATCCTACACCTTC,CASSQETGTKSYTF
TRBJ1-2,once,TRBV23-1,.,TGCGCCAGCGCCGTGGACGTAAACTATGGCTACACCTTC,CASAVDVNYGYTF
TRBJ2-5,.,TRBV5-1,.,TGCGCCAGCAGCACGGGGGGCGGCGAGACCCAGTACTTC,CASSTGGGETQYF
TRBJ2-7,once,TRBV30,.,TGTGCCCGTGGGGGGAGCTACGAGCAGTACTTC,CARGGSYEQYF
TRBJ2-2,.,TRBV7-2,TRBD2,TGTGCCAGCAGCCAGGGACTAGCGGGAGGGCGAACCGGGGAGCTGTTTTTT,CASSQGLAGGRTGELFF
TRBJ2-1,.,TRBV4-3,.,TGCGCCAGCAGCCAAGATGGTCCAGGGTCCTTAACCTACAATGAGCAGTTCTTC,CASSQDGPGSLTYNEQFF
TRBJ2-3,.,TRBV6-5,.,TGTGCCAGCAGGAATCGGGTCGGGATAGGGACGCAGTATTTT,CASRNRVGIGTQYF
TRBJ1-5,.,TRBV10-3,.,TGTGCCATCAGTGACAGCCCTAATCAGCCCCAGCATTTT,CAISDSPNQPQHF
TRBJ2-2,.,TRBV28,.,TGTGCCAGCAGTTTTTTCCCCGGGGAGCTGTTTTTT,CASSFFPGELFF
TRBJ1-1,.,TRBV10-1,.,TGCGCCAGCAGTGAGACCTTGGGCACTGAAGCTTTCTTT,CASSETLGTEAFF
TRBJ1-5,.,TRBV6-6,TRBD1,TGTGCCAGCAGTTACTTGGGACAGGGGAGGCAGCCCCAGCATTTT,CASSYLGQGRQPQHF
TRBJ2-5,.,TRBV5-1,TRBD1,TGCGCCAGCAGCTTGGCGACAGGGGAAGAGACCCAGTACTTC,CASSLATGEETQYF
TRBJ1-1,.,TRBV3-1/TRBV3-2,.,TGTGCCAGCAGCCACGGGGGGGCGAGGGGTGAAGCTTTCTTT,CASSHGGARGEAFF
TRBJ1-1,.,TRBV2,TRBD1,TGTGCCAGCAGTGGGACAGGGCGGTATACTGAAGCTTTCTTT,CASSGTGRYTEAFF
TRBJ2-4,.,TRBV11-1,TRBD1,TGTGCCAGCAGCTTAGCGACAGGGTCCAGCATTCAGTACTTC,CASSLATGSSIQYF
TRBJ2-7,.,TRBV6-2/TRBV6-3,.,TGTGCCAGCAGTTACCCGGGGAGGGAGCAGTACTTC,CASSYPGREQYF
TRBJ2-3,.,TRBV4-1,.,TGCGCCAGCAGCCGAACGACATCGGATACGCAGTATTTT,CASSRTTSDTQYF
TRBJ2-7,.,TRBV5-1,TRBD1,TGCGCCAGCAGCTCCGGGACAGCTGGCTACGAGCAGTACTTC,CASSSGTAGYEQYF
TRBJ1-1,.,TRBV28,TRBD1,TGTGCCAGCAGTTTACCCTCAGGGGGAGGGACTGAAGCTTTCTTT,CASSLPSGGGTEAFF
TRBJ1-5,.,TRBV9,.,TGTGCCAGCAGCCTACGTCCGAATCAGCCCCAGCATTTT,CASSLRPNQPQHF
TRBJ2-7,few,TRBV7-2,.,TGTGCCAGCAGTCCCGAGGTAGCGAGCTCCTACGAGCAGTACTTC,CASSPEVASSYEQYF
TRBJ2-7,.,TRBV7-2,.,TGTGCCAGCAGCTTAGGTTTCAGTTACGAGCAGTACTTC,CASSLGFSYEQYF
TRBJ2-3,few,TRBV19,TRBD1,TGTGCCAGTAGGAGCGGACAGGGGAGCACAGATACGCAGTATTTT,CASRSGQGSTDTQYF
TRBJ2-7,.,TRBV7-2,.,TGTGCCAGCAGCCTAGATGGGACCGTGCTTATTCACGAGCAGTACTTC,CASSLDGTVLIHEQYF
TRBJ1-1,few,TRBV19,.,TGTGCCAGTAGTGTCCCAGGGGCGAGGAACACTGAAGCTTTCTTT,CASSVPGARNTEAFF
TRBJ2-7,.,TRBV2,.,TGTGCCAGCAGTTCCTTTGGGGGGAGGAGTGAGCAGTACTTC,CASSSFGGRSEQYF
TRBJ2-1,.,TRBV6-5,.,TGTGCCAGCAGTCGCCGACAGATAAACAATGAGCAGTTCTTC,CASSRRQINNEQFF
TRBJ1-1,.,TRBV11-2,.,TGTGCCAGCAGCCAATGGACAGAGAACACTGAAGCTTTCTTT,CASSQWTENTEAFF
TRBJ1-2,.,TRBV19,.,TGTGCCAGTAGTATAAGGGGCCGCCTCTATGGCTACACCTTC,CASSIRGRLYGYTF
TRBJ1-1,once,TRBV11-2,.,TGTGCCAGCAGCCTTCACAGGGTGGGCACTGAAGCTTTCTTT,CASSLHRVGTEAFF
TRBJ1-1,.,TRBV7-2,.,TGTGCCAGCAGCTTAGCAGCGACGGGAGGGAAGGAAGCTTTCTTT,CASSLAATGGKEAFF
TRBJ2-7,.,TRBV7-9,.,TGTGCCAGCAGCCTCGGGACCCTAAATTACTACGAGCAGTACTTC,CASSLGTLNYYEQYF
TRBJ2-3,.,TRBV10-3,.,TGTGCCATCTCCCAGGGGGGAGACACAGATACGCAGTATTTT,CAISQGGDTDTQYF
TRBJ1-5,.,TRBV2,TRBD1,TGTGCCAGTAGACTACAGGGGAGCAATCAGCCCCAGCATTTT,CASRLQGSNQPQHF
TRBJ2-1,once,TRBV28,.,TGTGCCAGCAGTTCGCAGGGTGATCCCAAGGATGAGCAGTTCTTC,CASSSQGDPKDEQFF
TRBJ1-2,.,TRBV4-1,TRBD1,TGCGCCAGCAGCGAGACAGGGGGAACCCTTCGGGGTAACTATGGCTACACCTTC,CASSETGGTLRGNYGYTF
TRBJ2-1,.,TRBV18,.,TGTGCCAGCTCACGAGACCTGCAGAGCTCCTACAATGAGCAGTTCTTC,CASSRDLQSSYNEQFF
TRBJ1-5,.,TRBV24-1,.,TGTGCCACCAGTGATTTTAAGAGGGCCGATCAGCCCCAGCATTTT,CATSDFKRADQPQHF